This T cell receptor (beta chain) comes out of a study of blood T cell repertoires in COVID-19. Study at large: COVID-19 samples collected from the United States, Italy and Spain covered acute and convalescent phases. Sources were T cells, B-cell-depleted T cells, or PBMCs; the material itself was cDNA or gDNA.

Original analysis: Quantification of nucleated cells was approximated via reference gene primer amplification. Repertoires were generated with immunoSEQ multiplex PCR, while TCRdb's copy carries only in-frame clones and drops some. Clone size and the V and J calls come from that table; the DNA yielded D and trimming. The sample holds approximately 52,000 clones, around 90% seen once. Germline V CDR1 and CDR2: SNHLY, FYNNEI. This CDR3 spans 11 amino acids. V dropped 9 bases and J dropped 6; count of bases not matched to a gene: 3. The chain recombines TRBV2 with TRBJ1-1, with TRBD1 matching over 8 bases. This TCR came from a man aged 45-60 years with acute or convalescent COVID-19. Sequencing input: peripheral blood. CDR3 protein: CARATGAEAFF. The DNA for the CDR3 is TGTGCCAGAGCGACAGGGGCTGAAGCTTTCTTT.